The rows below give T cell receptor beta chains drawn from one sample of a study of T cells in Graves' hyperthyroidism and ophthalmopathy. MiXCR, run by TCRdb on the multiplex PCR reads, gives a single entry per CDR3 protein. Among hundreds of thousands of distinct CDR3 sequences listed, around 45% were seen once. Source material: peripheral blood or thyroid tissue (not recorded which). These receptors were obtained from a woman in her late teens or twenties with Graves' hyperthyroidism. Both conserved end residues are part of each CDR3. D genes are given only for firm matches. Not all rows give a size; the values are once, few, many and, for expanded clones, a class.

v_gene	abundance	d_gene	j_gene	CDR3aa	CDR3nt
TRBV12-3/TRBV12-4	few	.	TRBJ2-7	CASSPTTRGAYEQYF	TGTGCCAGCAGTCCTACGACAAGGGGGGCCTACGAGCAGTACTTC
TRBV10-3	few	TRBD1	TRBJ2-7	CASRKGQFYEQYF	TGTGCCAGCAGAAAGGGACAGTTCTACGAGCAGTACTTC
TRBV29-1	.	.	TRBJ2-7	CSVEVGIYEQYF	TGCAGCGTTGAGGTAGGGATCTACGAGCAGTACTTC
TRBV20-1	.	.	TRBJ1-1	CSARVVEGRTEAFF	TGCAGTGCTAGAGTAGTGGAGGGGCGGACTGAAGCTTTCTTT
TRBV7-2	.	TRBD2	TRBJ2-7	CASSSGLGYSNEQYF	TGTGCCAGCAGCTCTGGACTAGGATACTCCAATGAGCAGTACTTC
TRBV7-9	.	TRBD2	TRBJ2-5	CASSLAASGRLQETQYF	TGTGCCAGCAGCTTAGCGGCTAGCGGGAGGCTCCAAGAGACCCAGTACTTC
TRBV2	.	TRBD1	TRBJ1-2	CASSADRELVYGYTF	TGTGCCAGCTCAGCCGACAGGGAGCTGGTCTATGGCTACACCTTC
TRBV7-2	.	TRBD1	TRBJ1-2	CASSFGAGTDYGYTF	TGTGCCAGCAGCTTTGGTGCGGGGACAGACTATGGCTACACCTTC
TRBV29-1	once	TRBD2	TRBJ2-5	CSVLGGLAGGPETQYF	TGCAGCGTTCTCGGGGGACTAGCGGGAGGCCCAGAGACCCAGTACTTC
TRBV6-5	many	TRBD1	TRBJ1-6	CASSFKTGDNSPLHF	TGTGCCAGCAGTTTCAAGACAGGGGATAATTCACCCCTCCACTTT
TRBV2	.	.	TRBJ1-6	CASSEGSSPLHF	TGTGCCAGCAGTGAGGGTTCTTCACCCCTCCACTTT
TRBV29-1	.	.	TRBJ2-7	CSFSLASYEQYF	TGCAGCTTCAGCCTAGCGTCGTACGAGCAGTACTTC
TRBV10-3	many	.	TRBJ2-2	CAISESIRTDNTGELFF	TGTGCCATCAGTGAGTCGATTCGGACCGATAACACCGGGGAGCTGTTTTTT
TRBV2	many	TRBD1	TRBJ1-5	CASKSGTGSNQPQHF	TGTGCCAGCAAATCCGGGACAGGGAGCAATCAGCCCCAGCATTTT
TRBV7-9	few	TRBD2	TRBJ2-7	CASSLSGNFYYYEQYF	TGTGCCAGCAGCCTTAGCGGGAACTTCTACTACTACGAGCAGTACTTC
TRBV7-3	.	.	TRBJ2-5	CASSLTPGDQQETQYF	TGTGCCAGCAGCTTAACCCCAGGGGATCAGCAAGAGACCCAGTACTTC
TRBV15	.	TRBD1	TRBJ1-2	CAPAQGLTRSQGYTF	TGTGCCCCCGCACAGGGGCTCACTCGGTCACAGGGCTACACCTTC
TRBV7-9	.	TRBD1	TRBJ2-7	CASTPWGQGAYEQYF	TGTGCCAGCACCCCGTGGGGACAGGGAGCCTACGAGCAGTACTTC
TRBV12-3/TRBV12-4	.	TRBD1	TRBJ1-1	CASSPPGQGTEAFF	TGTGCCAGCAGCCCTCCGGGACAGGGCACTGAAGCTTTCTTT
TRBV27	once	.	TRBJ1-6	CASSGFSSPLHF	TGTGCCAGCTCGGGATTTAGTTCACCCCTCCACTTT
TRBV14	once	.	TRBJ2-5	CASSQGSQYF	TGTGCCAGCAGCCAAGGGAGCCAGTACTTC
TRBV7-9	.	TRBD1	TRBJ1-6	CASSPGGGAYNSPLHF	TGTGCCAGCAGCCCAGGGGGGGGTGCCTATAATTCACCCCTCCACTTT
TRBV7-8	.	.	TRBJ1-5	CASSLRGISNQPQHF	TGTGCCAGCAGCTTGCGTGGGATTAGCAATCAGCCCCAGCATTTT
TRBV7-2	few	.	TRBJ1-5	CASSFFTGFGNQPQHF	TGTGCCAGCAGCTTCTTTACAGGGTTTGGCAATCAGCCCCAGCATTTT
TRBV10-3	once	TRBD1	TRBJ2-7	CASGKRDSDYEQYF	TGTGCCAGCGGCAAACGGGACAGCGACTACGAGCAGTACTTC
TRBV24-1	.	.	TRBJ2-5	CATSEAARGQQTQYF	TGTGCCACCAGTGAAGCCGCGAGGGGTCAGCAGACCCAGTACTTC
TRBV2	many	.	TRBJ2-5	CASTMGFQETQYF	TGTGCCAGCACCATGGGTTTCCAAGAGACCCAGTACTTC
TRBV7-2	.	.	TRBJ1-1	CASSPSERGPEAFF	TGTGCCAGCAGCCCATCGGAGAGGGGCCCTGAAGCTTTCTTT
TRBV7-3	.	.	TRBJ1-1	CASSLDRKNTEAFF	TGTGCCAGCAGCTTAGACAGAAAGAACACTGAAGCTTTCTTT
TRBV25-1	.	TRBD1	TRBJ1-3	CASSGWTGSHGYSGNTIYF	TGTGCCAGCAGTGGATGGACAGGGAGTCATGGCTACTCTGGAAACACCATATATTTT
TRBV24-1	.	.	TRBJ2-5	CATSDRGGWGQETQYF	TGTGCCACCAGTGATAGGGGGGGGTGGGGCCAAGAGACCCAGTACTTC
TRBV29-1	.	.	TRBJ1-3	CSVRTDIGNTIYF	TGCAGCGTCCGGACAGATATTGGAAACACCATATATTTT
TRBV4-1	.	TRBD2	TRBJ2-7	CASSQEGGRAYEQYF	TGCGCCAGCAGCCAAGAGGGCGGGAGGGCCTACGAGCAGTACTTC
TRBV2	few	.	TRBJ1-5	CATSTVGSGNQPQHF	TGTGCCACCTCAACGGTGGGGTCGGGCAATCAGCCCCAGCATTTT
TRBV7-2	.	.	TRBJ1-1	CASSPPRGKSNTEAFF	TGTGCCAGCAGCCCCCCCCGAGGGAAATCGAACACTGAAGCTTTCTTT
TRBV4-1	once	.	TRBJ2-5	CASSQGDLAQETQYF	TGCGCCAGCAGCCAAGGGGACTTAGCCCAAGAGACCCAGTACTTC
TRBV7-9	.	.	TRBJ1-1	CASSPPDAGSTEAFF	TGTGCCAGCTCACCACCAGATGCGGGTAGCACTGAAGCTTTCTTT
TRBV20-1	many	.	TRBJ1-3	CSASIQGLAGNTIYF	TGCAGTGCTAGCATACAGGGCCTTGCTGGAAACACCATATATTTT
TRBV7-2	.	.	TRBJ1-1	CASSQPRAEAFF	TGTGCCAGCAGCCAACCCCGTGCTGAAGCTTTCTTT
TRBV12-3/TRBV12-4	few	.	TRBJ1-2	CASSGGRQGYTF	TGTGCCAGCAGTGGGGGCCGTCAGGGCTACACCTTC
TRBV24-1	many	TRBD1	TRBJ1-1	CATSGTGPEAFF	TGTGCCACCAGTGGGACAGGCCCTGAAGCTTTCTTT
TRBV20-1	.	.	TRBJ1-1	CSADLDSNTEAFF	TGCAGTGCGGATCTGGACAGTAACACTGAAGCTTTCTTT
TRBV5-4	few	TRBD2	TRBJ2-2	CASSLTPGLENTGELFF	TGTGCCAGCAGCCTCACGCCGGGACTAGAGAACACCGGGGAGCTGTTTTTT
TRBV7-8	.	.	TRBJ2-5	CASSVEWTAETQYF	TGTGCCAGCAGCGTCGAGTGGACAGCAGAGACCCAGTACTTC
TRBV7-9	.	.	TRBJ1-4	CASSFLTTNEKLFF	TGTGCCAGCAGCTTCCTCACAACTAATGAAAAACTGTTTTTT
TRBV2	few	.	TRBJ1-2	CASSWEGPLGGYTF	TGTGCCAGCAGTTGGGAGGGGCCCCTCGGAGGCTACACCTTC
TRBV4-3	.	.	TRBJ2-7	CASSQHGLMAEQYF	TGCGCCAGCAGCCAACATGGGCTAATGGCGGAGCAGTACTTC
TRBV24-1	.	TRBD2	TRBJ2-2	CATSTPAAGERAVGELFF	TGTGCCACCTCCACCCCAGCAGCGGGAGAAAGGGCGGTCGGGGAGCTGTTTTTT
TRBV10-3	.	TRBD1	TRBJ1-1	CAIRPTGGGTEAFF	TGTGCCATCAGGCCGACAGGGGGCGGGACTGAAGCTTTCTTT
TRBV7-8	few	.	TRBJ1-5	CASSLGPIGNQPQHF	TGTGCCAGCAGCCTAGGACCTATTGGCAATCAGCCCCAGCATTTT
TRBV5-1	once	.	TRBJ2-1	CASSLEGFSRVIDNEQFF	TGCGCCAGCAGCTTGGAAGGTTTTAGCCGGGTAATTGACAATGAGCAGTTCTTC
TRBV13	.	TRBD1	TRBJ1-1	CASSLVRGRPEAFF	TGTGCCAGCAGCTTAGTCAGGGGGCGGCCTGAAGCTTTCTTT
TRBV9	few	.	TRBJ2-5	CASSVSIEETQYF	TGTGCCAGCAGCGTAAGTATCGAAGAGACCCAGTACTTC
TRBV20-1	.	TRBD2	TRBJ2-2	CSAYGGGAASGNTGELFF	TGCAGTGCATACGGGGGTGGGGCCGCTAGCGGGAACACCGGGGAGCTGTTTTTT
TRBV19	few	TRBD2	TRBJ2-5	CASSHPLAGEETQYF	TGTGCCAGTAGTCATCCTCTGGCGGGAGAAGAGACCCAGTACTTC
TRBV29-1	few	.	TRBJ1-1	CSVSGLAGTEAFF	TGCAGCGTTTCGGGACTAGCGGGGACTGAAGCTTTCTTT
TRBV25-1	.	.	TRBJ2-7	CASSEATGDHEQYF	TGTGCCAGCAGTGAAGCCACTGGAGACCACGAGCAGTACTTC